The 11 T cell receptor beta chains in this list originate from one sample, sequenced in a study of shared clonotypes between healthy human individuals. The protocol was immunoSEQ multiplex PCR, while the TCRdb copy is restricted to in-frame clones and leaves out a portion. The top ten clones hold under 0.45% of a sample with 1,500,000 or so clones, approximately 98.5% of them seen once. Sequencing was carried out using naive CD4+ T cells sorted from blood. This sample's subset: CD45RA+ positively selected. Receptor source: a man between 25 and 39 years old in good health.

The chain carries TRBV6-1 and TRBJ2-2; D may be TRBD1 (5 bases). This CDR3 spans 16 amino acids. Germline V gene lookup returns CDR1 MNHNS and CDR2 SASEGT. Trimming removed 4 bases at V and 7 bases at J, with 19 bases between. CDR3 in amino acids: CASSADRQIFLGELFF. The DNA for the CDR3 is TGTGCCAGCAGTGCGGACCGACAGATCTTCCTCGGGGAGCTGTTTTTT.

J is TRBJ2-7 and V is TRBV11-3, with D perhaps matching TRBD1 or TRBD2 (6 bases each). Trimming took 2 bases from V and 6 from J, leaving 11 bases between them. This CDR3 has 13 residues. The germline V gene has CDR1 SGHNT and CDR2 YENEEA. The CDR3 bases are TGTGCCAGCAGCTTACTACAGGGAGGCGAGCAGTACTTC. Residues: CASSLLQGGEQYF. Full variable domain (rest looked up from reference TRBV11-3 and TRBJ2-7): EAGVVQSPRYKIIEKKQPVAFWCNPISGHNTLYWYLQNLGQGPELLIRYENEEAVDDSQLPKDRFSAERLKGVDSTLKIQPAELGDSAVYLCASSLLQGGEQYFGPGTRLTVT.

This chain joins TRBV5-4 and TRBJ2-3; 10 nucleotides align to TRBD2. V was pared by 3 bases and J by 2 bases, with 6 bases of the junction left unmatched. Per the germline V gene, CDR1 is SGHNT and CDR2 is YYREEE (reference sequence). This CDR3 region has 16 residues. CDR3 sequence reads: CASSSVAGGPTDTQYF. CDR3 sequence (DNA): TGTGCCAGCAGCTCCGTAGCGGGAGGCCCCACAGATACGCAGTATTTT.

This chain uses TRBV18 with TRBJ1-5, with no clear D. Between the trimmed V and J ends, which lost 3 bases and 4 bases, there was a span of 10 bases. The CDR3 covers 14 residues. CDR1 is KGHSH and CDR2 is LQKENI in the germline V gene. The CDR3, as DNA: TGTGCCAGCTCACCGATGACCGATAATCAGCCCCAGCATTTT. Its protein is CASSPMTDNQPQHF. Based on the CDR3 plus reference TRBV18 and TRBJ1-5, the full variable domain is NAGVMQNPRHLVRRRGQEARLRCSPMKGHSHVYWYRQLPEEGLKFMVYLQKENIIDESGMPKERFSAEFPKEGPSILRIQQVVRGDSAAYFCASSPMTDNQPQHFGDGTRLSIL.

This clone was recorded once. V gene TRBV19 combines with J gene TRBJ2-7; 13 bases are a match to TRBD2. Germline CDR1 is LNHDA and CDR2 is SQIVND (reference sequence). The CDR3 runs 15 residues. J gave up 4 bases and V 3 bases, and 3 bases lay outside the gene matches. The CDR3 coding sequence is TGTGCCAGTAGTATGGGACTAGCGGGGCTTTACGAGCAGTACTTC. It specifies CASSMGLAGLYEQYF.

The chain is built from TRBV6-1 and TRBJ2-1; 7 nucleotides align to TRBD2. Trimming at V came to 1 base and at J to 8 bases, leaving 11 bases not matched to a gene. The CDR3 loop spans 16 amino acids. Germline lookup yields CDR1 MNHNS and CDR2 SASEGT. The CDR3 spells CASSEGTWGGLDEQFF. DNA for the CDR3: TGTGCCAGCAGTGAAGGTACTTGGGGAGGGCTAGATGAGCAGTTCTTC.

In this sample, this clone turned up once. The chain couples TRBV7-9 to TRBJ1-2; no clear D gene. Germline CDR1 and CDR2: SEHNR and FQNEAQ (reference sequence). Trimming removed 3 bases from V and 1 base from J, with 15 bases in between. The CDR3 totals 16 residues. The CDR3 sequence: CASSFSPGGVNYGYTF. The CDR3 DNA is TGTGCCAGCAGCTTTAGTCCCGGCGGGGTTAACTATGGCTACACCTTC.

The CDR3 region has the DNA TGCGCCAGCAGCCAAGATCGGACACTCCAAGAGACCCAGTACTTC. Translation gives CASSQDRTLQETQYF. The rearrangement uses TRBV4-1 and TRBJ2-5; a possible D gene is TRBD1 (5 bases). Germline V gives CDR1 MGHRA, CDR2 YSYEKL. The CDR3 runs to 15 residues. Trimming left V 0 bases short and J 1 base short, with 9 bases between.

The chain uses TRBV30 and TRBJ2-3; TRBD2 matches 10 bases. From germline, CDR1 is GTSNPN and CDR2 SVGIG (reference sequence). Trimming at V came to 4 bases and at J to 0 bases, leaving 10 bases not matched to a gene. The CDR3 runs to 17 residues. DNA of the CDR3: TGTGCCTGGATAGTAGCGGGAGGTCCAACTAGCACAGATACGCAGTATTTT. Translation: CAWIVAGGPTSTDTQYF.

V is TRBV5-1 and J is TRBJ2-5, with TRBD2 identical over 7 bases. Germline-derived CDR1 and CDR2 are SGHRS and YFSETQ. This CDR3 region has 15 residues. The V gene end was trimmed by 0 bases and the J gene end by 4 bases; junction bases not matched to a gene: 6. The CDR3 DNA is TGCGCCAGCAGCTTGGAGGGAGGGTTGGGAGAGACCCAGTACTTC. Protein sequence: CASSLEGGLGETQYF.

This chain links TRBV27 with TRBJ2-3; 8 bases map to TRBD2. The CDR3 contains 18 residues. Germline V gives CDR1 MNHEY, CDR2 SMNVEV (reference sequence). Trimming took 3 bases from V and 4 from J; bases not matched to a gene: 15. The CDR3 DNA reads TGTGCCAGCAGTTTGTCCGGGAGAGCGGGAGCTCTTCCAGATACGCAGTATTTT. Translated: CASSLSGRAGALPDTQYF.